Below, 3 T cell receptor beta chains from the same sample are listed, as sequenced in a study of tumor and adjacent non-tumor tissue in lung cancer. A modified ARM-PCR protocol with three rounds of nested PCR amplified TCRbeta. A single record per CDR3 protein comes from TCRdb applying MiXCR to the multiplex PCR reads. The sample has tens of thousands of distinct CDR3 sequences; over 65% are singletons. No cell sorting was done before RNA was extracted from the tissue. More than 3 cm separated this lung sample from the edge of the tumor. Sequencing was performed on distant non-tumor lung tissue. Receptor source: a man between 65 and 80 years old with non-small cell lung cancer.

This chain connects TRBV28 to TRBJ1-2, with D possibly matching TRBD1 (6 bases). Germline CDR1 is MDHEN and CDR2 is SYDVKM. This CDR3 has 17 amino acids. V lost 1 base and J 1 base, leaving 16 bases between the germline ends. In DNA form, the CDR3 reads TGTGCCAGCAGTTTATACACAGGGATGCCTTGTAACTATGGCTACACCTTC. Its protein is CASSLYTGMPCNYGYTF.

Comment on this clonotype: One junction end disagrees with the germline gene, perhaps due to a read error. The genes are TRBV6-2 or TRBV6-3 and TRBJ1-5; the D is unclear. From germline, CDR1 is MNHEY and CDR2 SVGEGT. CDR3 length: 14 amino acids. CDR3 DNA sequence: TGTACCAGCAGTTACTTCGGGGTAGATCAGCCCCAGCATTTT. Translating gives CTSSYFGVDQPQHF.

As to this clonotype: One end of the junction is discordant with germline, which a read error may explain. V and J are TRBV6-5 and TRBJ1-1; D might be TRBD1 (5 bases). The CDR3 sequence is 15 residues long. Germline V gene sequence: CDR1 MNHEY, CDR2 SVGAGI. DNA for the CDR3: TGTGCCAACAATTACTCGCCCCGGGGGAACACAGAAGCTTTCTTT. It codes for CANNYSPRGNTEAFF.